Below, 6 T cell receptor beta chains from the same sample are listed, as sequenced in a study of T cells in placental villitis. Sequencing used immunoSEQ v4. Sequencing was performed with immunoSEQ multiplex PCR; in TCRdb, only in-frame clones are kept and a portion is missing. Of a few hundred clones detected, 98% appear once; the ten largest clones hold 3% to 4%. The sequenced sample consisted of placental tissue containing maternal and fetal cells. All receptors derive from a human donor in good health; the placental T cells may come from both mother and fetus.

The V and J genes are TRBV3-1 (or the pseudogene TRBV3-2) and TRBJ1-3; tentatively, D is TRBD1 (5 bases). This CDR3 region has 16 residues. With 0 bases removed from V and 4 bases from J, the gap between germline ends came to 13 bases. Germline V gives CDR1 LGHDT, CDR2 YNNKEL (reference sequence). The DNA for the CDR3 is TGTGCCAGCAGCCAAGATCGGGGAGGGGTCGGAAACACCATATATTTT. Translation: CASSQDRGGVGNTIYF.

The chain recombines TRBV6-5 with TRBJ2-7, with unresolved D. This CDR3 has 14 residues. V shed 11 bases and J shed 4 bases, with 21 bases lying between them. In germline, CDR1 is MNHEY, CDR2 SVGAGI. The CDR3 DNA sequence: TGTGCCGAAAAAAATGGTGGCACATGTTACGAGCAGTACTTC. Its protein is CAEKNGGTCYEQYF.

V and J are TRBV19 and TRBJ1-6; D possibly corresponds to TRBD1 (5 bases). The germline V gene encodes CDR1 LNHDA and CDR2 SQIVND (reference sequence). Trimming cost V 1 base and J 1 base, with 5 bases left between them. The CDR3 totals 15 residues. The CDR3 region has the DNA TGTGCCAGTAGTATAGCAGGGTCCTATAATTCACCCCTCCACTTT. It encodes CASSIAGSYNSPLHF.

J is TRBJ2-1 and V is TRBV6-5, with 9 bases fitting TRBD1. This CDR3 has 13 residues. The trim removed 2 bases at V and 9 bases at J, leaving 2 bases unmatched. Germline values: CDR1 MNHEY, CDR2 SVGAGI. CDR3 protein: CASSYEGQGEQFF. The CDR3 nucleotides are TGTGCCAGCAGTTACGAGGGACAGGGTGAGCAGTTCTTC.

This chain links TRBV19 with TRBJ2-7; 10 bases fit TRBD2. This CDR3 has 17 residues. CDR1 is LNHDA, CDR2 SQIVND, per germline (reference sequence). The V and J ends lost 3 bases and 3 bases, in that order; junction bases with no gene match: 11. CDR3 DNA: TGTGCCAGTAGTATTCGGCTAGCGGGGGCTAGAAACTACGAGCAGTACTTC. This translates into CASSIRLAGARNYEQYF.

The rearrangement uses TRBV28 and TRBJ1-2, with D perhaps matching TRBD1 (5 bases). Trimming stripped 6 bases from V and 2 bases from J, with 10 bases between. Germline loops: CDR1 MDHEN, CDR2 SYDVKM. The CDR3 consists of 13 residues. The CDR3 nucleotides are TGTGCCAGCAGCCTCGAGGGGAACTATGGCTACACCTTC. As protein: CASSLEGNYGYTF.